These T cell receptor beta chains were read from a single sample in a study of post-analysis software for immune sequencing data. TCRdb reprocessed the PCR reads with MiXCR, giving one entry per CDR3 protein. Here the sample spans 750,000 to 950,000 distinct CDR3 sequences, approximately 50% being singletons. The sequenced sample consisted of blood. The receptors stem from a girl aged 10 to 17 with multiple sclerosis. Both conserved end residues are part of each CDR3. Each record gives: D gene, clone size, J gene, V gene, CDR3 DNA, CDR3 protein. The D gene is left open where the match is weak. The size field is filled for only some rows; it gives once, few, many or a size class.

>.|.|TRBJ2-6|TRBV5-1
TGCGCCAGCCGGACGGAGCCGGCGATCTCTGGGGCCAACGCCCTGACTTTC
CASRTEPAISGANALTF
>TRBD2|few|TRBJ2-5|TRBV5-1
TGCGCCAGCAGCTCGGCGGGGGAGTTGGGAGAGACCCAGTACTTC
CASSSAGELGETQYF
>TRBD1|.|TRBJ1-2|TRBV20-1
TGCAGTTCCTACAACAGGGGCGACTATGGCTACACCTTC
CSSYNRGDYGYTF
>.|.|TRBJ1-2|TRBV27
TGTGCCCCCGGATGGGGTAACTATGGCTACACCTTC
CAPGWGNYGYTF
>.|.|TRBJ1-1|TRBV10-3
TGTGCCATCAGACTCAGGGGTGACACTGAAGCTTTCTTT
CAIRLRGDTEAFF
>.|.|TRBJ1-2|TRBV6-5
TGTGCCAGCAGTTACAACAGGGAGAACTATGGCTACACCTTC
CASSYNRENYGYTF
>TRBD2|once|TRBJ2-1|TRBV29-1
TGCAGCGTTAGGACTAGCGGGTCTACCTACAATGAGCAGTTCTTC
CSVRTSGSTYNEQFF
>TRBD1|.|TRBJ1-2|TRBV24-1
TGTGCCACCAGTGATCCGAATGACAGGGTGGGGGACTATGGCTACACCTTC
CATSDPNDRVGDYGYTF
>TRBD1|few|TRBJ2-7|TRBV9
TGTGCCAGCAGCGTAGCCCCGGACAGGCAGGTCTACGAGCAGTACTTC
CASSVAPDRQVYEQYF
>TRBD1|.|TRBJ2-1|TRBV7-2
TGTGCCAGCAGCTCCCGGGACAGGGGGCGTTGGGAGCAGTTCTTC
CASSSRDRGRWEQFF
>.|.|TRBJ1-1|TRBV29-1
TGCAGCGTTGAAGATCCGACAGTTGAAGCTTTCTTT
CSVEDPTVEAFF
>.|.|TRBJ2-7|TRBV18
TGTGCCAGCTCATCCCCGGGGCCCGGGGGCTCCTACGAGCAGTACTTC
CASSSPGPGGSYEQYF
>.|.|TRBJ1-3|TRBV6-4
TGTGCCAGCAGTGGCTACTGCTCTGGAAACACCATATATTTT
CASSGYCSGNTIYF
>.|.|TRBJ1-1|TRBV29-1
TGCAGCGTTCGTATCCGGAACACTGAAGCTTTCTTT
CSVRIRNTEAFF
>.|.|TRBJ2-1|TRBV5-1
TGCGCCAGCAGCTTGGCCAGGGACCCCTACAATGAGCAGTTCTTC
CASSLARDPYNEQFF
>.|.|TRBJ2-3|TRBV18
TGTGCCAGCTCGCTAGGACGGACCTCTCAGCGTGCAGATACGCAGTATTTT
CASSLGRTSQRADTQYF
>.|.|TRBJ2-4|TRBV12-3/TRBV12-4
TGTGCCAGCAGTTTAGGAGGGCTAGGCAAAAACATTCAGTACTTC
CASSLGGLGKNIQYF
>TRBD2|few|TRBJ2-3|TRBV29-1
TGCAGCGTTGGGACTAGCGGGATGACGGATACGCAGTATTTT
CSVGTSGMTDTQYF
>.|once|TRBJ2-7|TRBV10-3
TGTGCCATCAGTGATGAGCTTTGGGCAGACGAGCAGTACTTC
CAISDELWADEQYF
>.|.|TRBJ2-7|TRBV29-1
TGCAGCGTTAAAGACACTCCGAGCTCCTACGAGCAGTACTTC
CSVKDTPSSYEQYF
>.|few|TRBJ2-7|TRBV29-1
TGCAGCGTTGTAAGCCAGCGAGCCTACGAGCAGTACTTC
CSVVSQRAYEQYF
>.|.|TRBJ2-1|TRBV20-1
TGCAGTGCTAGAGATCTTCGGGGACGCCAGACTTGGGAGCAGTTCTTC
CSARDLRGRQTWEQFF
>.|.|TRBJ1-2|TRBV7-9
TGTGCCAGCAGCTTGGGAAGCAGGGGCTACACCTTC
CASSLGSRGYTF
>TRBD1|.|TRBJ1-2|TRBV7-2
TGTGCCAGCAGCTCCGACAGGGTCTTGGTTGGCTACACCTTC
CASSSDRVLVGYTF
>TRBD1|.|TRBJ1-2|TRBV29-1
TGCAGCGCCCACAAACCGGGACAGCGTGGCTACACCTTC
CSAHKPGQRGYTF
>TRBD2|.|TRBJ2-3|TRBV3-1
TGTGCCAGCAGCCAATGGGCGGCGGGGGAGGCAGATACGCAGTATTTT
CASSQWAAGEADTQYF
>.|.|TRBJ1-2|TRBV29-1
TGCAGCGTTGAAGCCCGCAACTATGGCTACACCTTC
CSVEARNYGYTF
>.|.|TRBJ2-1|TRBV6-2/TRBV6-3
TGTGCCACCCGTTTCTCGGCGGCGGCACCGACATACAATGAGCAGTTCTTC
CATRFSAAAPTYNEQFF
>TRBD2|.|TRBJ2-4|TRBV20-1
TGCAGTGCGTCGGCTAGCGGGAGGGAAACCGCCAAAAACATCCAGTACTTC
CSASASGRETAKNIQYF
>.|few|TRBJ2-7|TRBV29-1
TGCAGCGTTGAAGCGGTTGACAGCGACGAGCAGTACTTC
CSVEAVDSDEQYF
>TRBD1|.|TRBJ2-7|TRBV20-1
TGCAGTGCTAGAGATCTTGACAGGGGCGAGCAGTACTTC
CSARDLDRGEQYF
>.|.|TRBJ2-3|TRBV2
TGTGCCAGCAGTGAAGGTACAGGCGAAGCAAATACGCAGTATTTT
CASSEGTGEANTQYF
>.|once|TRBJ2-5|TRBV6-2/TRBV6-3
TGTGCCAGCAGTTACTCCAGACAGGAGACCCAAGAGACCCAGTACTTC
CASSYSRQETQETQYF
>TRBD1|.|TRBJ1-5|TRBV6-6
TGTGCCAGCAGTGCGAAGGGACAGGGGAGCAATCAGCCCCAGCATTTT
CASSAKGQGSNQPQHF
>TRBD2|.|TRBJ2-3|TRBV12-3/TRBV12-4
TGTGCCAGCAGCGGGACTAGCTTCGCAGATACGCAGTATTTT
CASSGTSFADTQYF
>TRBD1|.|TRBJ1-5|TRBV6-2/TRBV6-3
TGTGCCAGCAGGCCGGGACAGCACAATCAGCCCCAGCATTTT
CASRPGQHNQPQHF
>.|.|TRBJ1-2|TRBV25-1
TGTGCCAGCAACAAAGGGGGCTATGGCTACACCTTC
CASNKGGYGYTF
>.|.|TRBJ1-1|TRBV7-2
TGTGCCAGCAGCATCAGAGGCGGCGGATACACTGAAGCTTTCTTT
CASSIRGGGYTEAFF
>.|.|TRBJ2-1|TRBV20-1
TGCAGTGCACGCCGGGTGAATGAGCAGTTCTTC
CSARRVNEQFF
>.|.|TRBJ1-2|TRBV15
TGTGCCACCAGCAGAGATAGTAAAGGCTATGGCTACACCTTC
CATSRDSKGYGYTF
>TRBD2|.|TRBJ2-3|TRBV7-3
TGTGCCAGCAGCCCCCTCCCCGGGACTAGCGGGGGAACAGATACGCAGTATTTT
CASSPLPGTSGGTDTQYF
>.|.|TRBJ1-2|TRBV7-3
TGTGCCAGCAGCCAGGGATCGGGAAACTATGGCTACACCTTC
CASSQGSGNYGYTF
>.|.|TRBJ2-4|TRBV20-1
TGCAGTGCTAGCTTAAGGGTTAGTGGGAGCCGGGGGCTGAACATTCAGTACTTC
CSASLRVSGSRGLNIQYF
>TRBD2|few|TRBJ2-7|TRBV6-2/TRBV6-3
TGTGCCAGCAGTCCAGCGGGAGCCACCTACGAGCAGTACTTC
CASSPAGATYEQYF
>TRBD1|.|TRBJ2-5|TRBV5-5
TGTGCCAGCAGCGGATTGGGGACAGCCCAAGAGACCCAGTACTTC
CASSGLGTAQETQYF
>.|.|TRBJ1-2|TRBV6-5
TGTGCCAGCAGAACGAAGAGATACAATGGCTACACCTTC
CASRTKRYNGYTF
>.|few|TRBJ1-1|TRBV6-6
TGTGCCAGCAGTTACTCGTCCGGGGGAGACACTGAAGCTTTCTTT
CASSYSSGGDTEAFF
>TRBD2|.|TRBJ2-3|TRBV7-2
TGTGCCAGCAGCTCTCGACTAGCGCCTGCATCGCAGTATTTT
CASSSRLAPASQYF
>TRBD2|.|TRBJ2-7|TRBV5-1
TGCGCCAGCAGCTCCCCTAGCGGGAGGAGCTACGAGCAGTACTTC
CASSSPSGRSYEQYF
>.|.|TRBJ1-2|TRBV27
TGTGCCAGCAGTTTGGGCCTGGGGGGATATGGCTACACCTTC
CASSLGLGGYGYTF